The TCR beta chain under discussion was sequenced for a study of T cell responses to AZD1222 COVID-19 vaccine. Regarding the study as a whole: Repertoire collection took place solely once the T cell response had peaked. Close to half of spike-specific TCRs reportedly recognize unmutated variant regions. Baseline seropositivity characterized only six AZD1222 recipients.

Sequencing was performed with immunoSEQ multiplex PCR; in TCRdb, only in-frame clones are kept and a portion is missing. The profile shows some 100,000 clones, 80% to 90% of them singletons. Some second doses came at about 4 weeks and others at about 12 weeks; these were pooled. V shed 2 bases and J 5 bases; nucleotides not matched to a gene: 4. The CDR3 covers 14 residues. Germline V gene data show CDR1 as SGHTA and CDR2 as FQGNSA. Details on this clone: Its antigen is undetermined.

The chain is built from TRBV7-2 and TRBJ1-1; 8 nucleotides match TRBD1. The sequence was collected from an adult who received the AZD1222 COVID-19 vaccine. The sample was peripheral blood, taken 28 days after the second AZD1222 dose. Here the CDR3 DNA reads TGTGCCAGCAGCTTATTGCAGGGGGCGACTGAAGCTTTCTTT. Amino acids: CASSLLQGATEAFF.